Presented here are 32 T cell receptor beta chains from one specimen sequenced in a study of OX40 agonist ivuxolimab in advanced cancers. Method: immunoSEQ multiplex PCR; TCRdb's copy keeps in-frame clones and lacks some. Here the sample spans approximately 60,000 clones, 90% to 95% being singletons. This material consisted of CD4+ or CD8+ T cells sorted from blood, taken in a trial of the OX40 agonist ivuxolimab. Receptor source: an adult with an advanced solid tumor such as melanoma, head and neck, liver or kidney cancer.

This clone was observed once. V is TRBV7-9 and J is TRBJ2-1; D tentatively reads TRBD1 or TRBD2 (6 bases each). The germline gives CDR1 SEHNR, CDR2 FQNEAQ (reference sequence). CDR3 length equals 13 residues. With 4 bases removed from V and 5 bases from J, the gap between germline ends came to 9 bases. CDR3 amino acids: CASSSRGHNEQFF. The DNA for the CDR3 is TGTGCCAGCAGCTCACGGGGGCACAATGAGCAGTTCTTC.

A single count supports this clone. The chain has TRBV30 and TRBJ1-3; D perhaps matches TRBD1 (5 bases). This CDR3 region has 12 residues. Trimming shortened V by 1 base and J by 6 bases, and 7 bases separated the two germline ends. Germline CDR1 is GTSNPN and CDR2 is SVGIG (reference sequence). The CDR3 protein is CAWSETVNTIYF. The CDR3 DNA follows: TGTGCCTGGAGTGAGACAGTAAACACCATATATTTT.

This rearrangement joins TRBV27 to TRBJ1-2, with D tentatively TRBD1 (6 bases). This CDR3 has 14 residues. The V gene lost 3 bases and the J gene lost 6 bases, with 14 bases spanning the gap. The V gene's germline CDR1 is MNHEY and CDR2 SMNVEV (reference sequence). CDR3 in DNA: TGTGCCAGCAGTTTTTACGGACAGATCGATGGCTACACCTTC. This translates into CASSFYGQIDGYTF.

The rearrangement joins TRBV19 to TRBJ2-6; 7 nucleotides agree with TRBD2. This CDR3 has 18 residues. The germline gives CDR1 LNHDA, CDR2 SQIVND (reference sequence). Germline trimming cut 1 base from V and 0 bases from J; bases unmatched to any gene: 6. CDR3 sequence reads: CASSIAGLQFSGANVLTF. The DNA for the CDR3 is TGTGCCAGTAGTATAGCGGGACTACAGTTCTCTGGGGCCAACGTCCTGACTTTC.

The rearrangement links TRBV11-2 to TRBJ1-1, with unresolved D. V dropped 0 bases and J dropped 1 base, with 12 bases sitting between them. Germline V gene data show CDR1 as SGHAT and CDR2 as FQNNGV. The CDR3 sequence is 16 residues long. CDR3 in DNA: TGTGCCAGCAGCTTAGATATTGGGATCTCGAACACTGAAGCTTTCTTT. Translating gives CASSLDIGISNTEAFF.

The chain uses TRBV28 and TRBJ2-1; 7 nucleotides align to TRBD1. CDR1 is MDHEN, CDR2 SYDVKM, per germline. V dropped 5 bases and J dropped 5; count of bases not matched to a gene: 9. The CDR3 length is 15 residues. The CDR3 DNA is TGTGCCAGCAGTACAGGGGTGTTGTCTAACAATGAGCAGTTCTTC. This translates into CASSTGVLSNNEQFF.

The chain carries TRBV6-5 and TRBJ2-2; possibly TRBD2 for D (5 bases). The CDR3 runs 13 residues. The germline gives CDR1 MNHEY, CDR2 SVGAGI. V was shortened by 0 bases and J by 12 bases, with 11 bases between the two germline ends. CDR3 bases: TGTGCCAGCAGTTACTCTTCAGGAGGCAAGCTGTTTTTT. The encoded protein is CASSYSSGGKLFF.

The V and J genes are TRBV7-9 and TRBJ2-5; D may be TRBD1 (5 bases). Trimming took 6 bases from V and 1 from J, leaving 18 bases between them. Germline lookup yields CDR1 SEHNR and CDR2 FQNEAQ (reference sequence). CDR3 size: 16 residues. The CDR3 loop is CASRDNLLGAQETQYF. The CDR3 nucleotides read TGTGCCAGCAGGGATAACCTGTTAGGGGCCCAAGAGACCCAGTACTTC.

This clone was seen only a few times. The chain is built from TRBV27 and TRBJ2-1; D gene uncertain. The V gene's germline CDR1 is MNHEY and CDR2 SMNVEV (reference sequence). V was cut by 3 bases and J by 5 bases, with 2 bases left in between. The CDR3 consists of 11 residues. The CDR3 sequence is CASSLDNEQFF. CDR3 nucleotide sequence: TGTGCCAGCAGTTTGGACAATGAGCAGTTCTTC.

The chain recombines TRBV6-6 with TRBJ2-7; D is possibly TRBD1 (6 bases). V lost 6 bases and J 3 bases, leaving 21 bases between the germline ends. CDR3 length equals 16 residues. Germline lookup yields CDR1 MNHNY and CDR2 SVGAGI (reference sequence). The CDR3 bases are TGTGCCAGCAGCCCCCGGGCAGGGGCCGGTGGCTACGAGCAGTACTTC. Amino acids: CASSPRAGAGGYEQYF.

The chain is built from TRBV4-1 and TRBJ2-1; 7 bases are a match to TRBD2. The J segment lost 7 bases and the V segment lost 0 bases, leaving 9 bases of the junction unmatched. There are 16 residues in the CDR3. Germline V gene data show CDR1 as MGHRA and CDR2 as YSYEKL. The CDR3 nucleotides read TGCGCCAGCAGCCAAGATGCGGCGGGAGCGGATAATGAGCAGTTCTTC. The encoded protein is CASSQDAAGADNEQFF.

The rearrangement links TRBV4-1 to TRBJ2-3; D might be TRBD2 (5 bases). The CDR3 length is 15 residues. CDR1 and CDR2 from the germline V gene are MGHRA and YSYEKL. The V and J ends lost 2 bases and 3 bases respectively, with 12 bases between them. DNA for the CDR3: TGCGCCAGCAGCCAAAGGACTGGCAATACAGATACGCAGTATTTT. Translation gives CASSQRTGNTDTQYF.

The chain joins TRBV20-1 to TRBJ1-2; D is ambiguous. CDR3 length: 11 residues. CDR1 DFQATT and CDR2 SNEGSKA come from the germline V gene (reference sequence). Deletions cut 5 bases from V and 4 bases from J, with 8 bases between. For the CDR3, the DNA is TGCAGTGCTTGGGCCCTCTATGGCTACACCTTC. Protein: CSAWALYGYTF.

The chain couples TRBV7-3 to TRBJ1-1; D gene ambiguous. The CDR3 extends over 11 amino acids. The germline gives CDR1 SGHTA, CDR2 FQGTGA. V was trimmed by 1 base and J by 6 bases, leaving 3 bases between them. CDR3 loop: CASSLKPEAFF. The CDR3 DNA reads TGTGCCAGCAGCTTAAAACCTGAAGCTTTCTTT.

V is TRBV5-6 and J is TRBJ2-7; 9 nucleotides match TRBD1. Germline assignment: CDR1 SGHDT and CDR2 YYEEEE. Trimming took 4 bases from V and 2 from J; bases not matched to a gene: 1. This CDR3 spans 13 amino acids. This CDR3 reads CASSRTGAYEQYF. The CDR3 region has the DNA TGTGCCAGCAGCCGGACAGGGGCCTACGAGCAGTACTTC.

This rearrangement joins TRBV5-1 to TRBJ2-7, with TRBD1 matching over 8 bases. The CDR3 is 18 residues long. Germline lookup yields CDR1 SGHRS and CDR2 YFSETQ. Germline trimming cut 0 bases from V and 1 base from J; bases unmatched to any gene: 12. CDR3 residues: CASSLANRGMPRSYEQYF. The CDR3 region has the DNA TGCGCCAGCAGCTTGGCCAACAGGGGGATGCCAAGGTCCTACGAGCAGTACTTC.

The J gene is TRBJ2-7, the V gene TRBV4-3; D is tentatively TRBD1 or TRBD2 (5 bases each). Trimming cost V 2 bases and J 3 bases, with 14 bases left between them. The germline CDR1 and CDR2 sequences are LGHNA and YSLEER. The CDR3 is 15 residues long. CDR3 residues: CASSQSRDAYYEQYF. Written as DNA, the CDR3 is TGCGCCAGCAGCCAATCCCGGGACGCCTACTACGAGCAGTACTTC.

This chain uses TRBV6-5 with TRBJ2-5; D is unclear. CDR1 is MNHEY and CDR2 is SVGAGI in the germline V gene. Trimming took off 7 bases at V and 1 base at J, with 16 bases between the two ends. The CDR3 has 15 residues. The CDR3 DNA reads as TGTGCCAGCACCACATGGGTGGGTACCCAAGAGACCCAGTACTTC. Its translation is CASTTWVGTQETQYF.

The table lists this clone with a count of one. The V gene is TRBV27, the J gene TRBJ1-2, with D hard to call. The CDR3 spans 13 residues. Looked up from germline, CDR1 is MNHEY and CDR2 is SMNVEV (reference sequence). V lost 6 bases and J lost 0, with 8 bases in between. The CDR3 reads CASRRDTNYGYTF. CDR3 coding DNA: TGTGCCAGCAGAAGAGATACTAACTATGGCTACACCTTC.

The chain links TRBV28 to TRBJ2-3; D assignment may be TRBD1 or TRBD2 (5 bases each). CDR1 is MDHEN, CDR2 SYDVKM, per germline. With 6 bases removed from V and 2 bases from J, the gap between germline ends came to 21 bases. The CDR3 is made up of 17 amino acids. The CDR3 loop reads CASRAGTDSIYTDTQYF. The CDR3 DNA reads TGTGCCAGCAGGGCAGGGACGGACTCCATTTACACAGATACGCAGTATTTT.

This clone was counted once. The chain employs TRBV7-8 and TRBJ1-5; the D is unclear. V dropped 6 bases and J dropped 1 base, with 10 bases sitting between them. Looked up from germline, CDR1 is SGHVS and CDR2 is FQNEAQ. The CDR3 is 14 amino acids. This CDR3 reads CASSPWSSNQPQHF. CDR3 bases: TGTGCCAGCAGTCCCTGGTCAAGCAATCAGCCCCAGCATTTT.

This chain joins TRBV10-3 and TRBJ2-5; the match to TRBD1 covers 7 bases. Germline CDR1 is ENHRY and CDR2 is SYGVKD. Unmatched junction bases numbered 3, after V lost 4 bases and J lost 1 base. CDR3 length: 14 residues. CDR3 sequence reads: CAISARDSQETQYF. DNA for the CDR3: TGTGCCATCAGTGCGAGGGACAGCCAAGAGACCCAGTACTTC.

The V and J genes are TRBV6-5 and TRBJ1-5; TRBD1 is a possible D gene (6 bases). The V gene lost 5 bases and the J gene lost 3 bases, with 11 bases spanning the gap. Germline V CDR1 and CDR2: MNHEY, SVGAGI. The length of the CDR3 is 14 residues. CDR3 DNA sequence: TGTGCCAGCAGTGCAGGGGATTACAATCAGCCCCAGCATTTT. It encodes CASSAGDYNQPQHF.

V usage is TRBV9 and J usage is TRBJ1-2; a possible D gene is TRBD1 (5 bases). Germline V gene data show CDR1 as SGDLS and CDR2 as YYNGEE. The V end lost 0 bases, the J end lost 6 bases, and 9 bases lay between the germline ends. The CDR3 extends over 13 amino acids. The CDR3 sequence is CASSVAGAHGYTF. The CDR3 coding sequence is TGTGCCAGCAGCGTAGCCGGGGCCCATGGCTACACCTTC.

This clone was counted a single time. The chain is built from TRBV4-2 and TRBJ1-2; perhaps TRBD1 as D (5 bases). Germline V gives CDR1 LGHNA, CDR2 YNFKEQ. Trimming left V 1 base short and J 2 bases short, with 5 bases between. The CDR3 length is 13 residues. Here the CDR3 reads CASSQGGNYGYTF. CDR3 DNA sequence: TGTGCCAGCAGCCAAGGGGGGAACTATGGCTACACCTTC.

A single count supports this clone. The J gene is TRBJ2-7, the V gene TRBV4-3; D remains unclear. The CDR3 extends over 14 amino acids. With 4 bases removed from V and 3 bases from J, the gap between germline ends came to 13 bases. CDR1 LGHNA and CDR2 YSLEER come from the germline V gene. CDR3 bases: TGCGCCAGCAGCCCTTCCCTTGGGTACTACGAGCAGTACTTC. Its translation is CASSPSLGYYEQYF.

The CDR3 bases are TGTGCCAGCAGTTACTCCGGGACAGGGACAGGATACGAGCAGTACTTC. Protein sequence: CASSYSGTGTGYEQYF. The J gene is TRBJ2-7, the V gene TRBV6-5; 9 bases match TRBD1. V gave up 0 bases and J gave up 4 bases; unmatched junction bases: 7. Looked up from germline, CDR1 is MNHEY and CDR2 is SVGAGI. The CDR3 totals 16 residues.

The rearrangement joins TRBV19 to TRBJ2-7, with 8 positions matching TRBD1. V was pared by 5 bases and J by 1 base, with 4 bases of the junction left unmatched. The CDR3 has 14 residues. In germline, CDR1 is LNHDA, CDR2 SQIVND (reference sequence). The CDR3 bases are TGTGCCAGTAGTGCAGGGGGCGGGTCCTACGAGCAGTACTTC. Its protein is CASSAGGGSYEQYF.

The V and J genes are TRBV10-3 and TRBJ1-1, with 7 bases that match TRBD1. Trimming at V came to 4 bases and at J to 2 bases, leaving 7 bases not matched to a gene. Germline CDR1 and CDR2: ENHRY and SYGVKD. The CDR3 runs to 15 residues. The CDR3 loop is CAISGVQGVNTEAFF. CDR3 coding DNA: TGTGCCATCAGTGGGGTCCAGGGGGTAAACACTGAAGCTTTCTTT.

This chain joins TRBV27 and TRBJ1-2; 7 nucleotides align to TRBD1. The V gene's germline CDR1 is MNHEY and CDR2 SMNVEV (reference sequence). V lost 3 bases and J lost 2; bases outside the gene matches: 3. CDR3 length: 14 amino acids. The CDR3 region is CASSFAGGNYGYTF. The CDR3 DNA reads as TGTGCCAGCAGTTTTGCAGGGGGGAACTATGGCTACACCTTC.

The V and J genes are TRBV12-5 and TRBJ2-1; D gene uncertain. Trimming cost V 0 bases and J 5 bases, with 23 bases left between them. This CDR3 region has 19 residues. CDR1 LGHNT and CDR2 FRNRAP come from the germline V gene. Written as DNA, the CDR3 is TGTGCTAGTGGTTTGGTACCCCGTGTCCGTGGAGATTATCACAATGAGCAGTTCTTC. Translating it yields CASGLVPRVRGDYHNEQFF.

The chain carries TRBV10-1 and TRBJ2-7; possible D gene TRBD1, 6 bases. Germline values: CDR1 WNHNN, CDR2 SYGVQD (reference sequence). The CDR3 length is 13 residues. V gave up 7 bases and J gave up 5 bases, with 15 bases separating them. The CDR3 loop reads CASTYTGSDEQYF. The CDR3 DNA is TGCGCCAGCACCTATACAGGGTCCGACGAGCAGTACTTC.